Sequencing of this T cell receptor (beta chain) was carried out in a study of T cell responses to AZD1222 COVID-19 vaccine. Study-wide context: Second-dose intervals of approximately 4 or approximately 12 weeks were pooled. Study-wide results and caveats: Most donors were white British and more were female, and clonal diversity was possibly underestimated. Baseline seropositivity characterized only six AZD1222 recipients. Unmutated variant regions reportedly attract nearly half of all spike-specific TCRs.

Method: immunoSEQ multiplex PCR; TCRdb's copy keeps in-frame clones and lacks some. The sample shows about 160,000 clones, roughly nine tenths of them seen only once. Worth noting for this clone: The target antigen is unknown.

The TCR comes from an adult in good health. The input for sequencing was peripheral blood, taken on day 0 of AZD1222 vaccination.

In DNA form, the CDR3 reads TGTGCCAGCAGCGACGGAAGGGGGGATACGCAGTATTTT. Protein sequence: CASSDGRGDTQYF. The chain uses TRBV5-4 and TRBJ2-3, with D possibly matching TRBD1 (6 bases). The germline V gene has CDR1 SGHNT and CDR2 YYREEE (reference sequence). V was shortened by 4 bases and J by 6 bases, with 12 bases between the two germline ends. The CDR3 totals 13 residues.